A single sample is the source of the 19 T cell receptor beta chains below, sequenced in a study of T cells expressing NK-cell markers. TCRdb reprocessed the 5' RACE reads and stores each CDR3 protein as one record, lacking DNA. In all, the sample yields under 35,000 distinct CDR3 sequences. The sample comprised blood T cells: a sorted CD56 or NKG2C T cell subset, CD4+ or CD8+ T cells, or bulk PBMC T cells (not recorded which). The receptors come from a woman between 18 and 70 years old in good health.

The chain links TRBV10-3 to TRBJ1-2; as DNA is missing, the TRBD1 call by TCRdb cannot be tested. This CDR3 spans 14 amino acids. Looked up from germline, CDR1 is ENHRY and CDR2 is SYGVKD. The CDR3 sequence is CAIRDRGPNYGYTF.

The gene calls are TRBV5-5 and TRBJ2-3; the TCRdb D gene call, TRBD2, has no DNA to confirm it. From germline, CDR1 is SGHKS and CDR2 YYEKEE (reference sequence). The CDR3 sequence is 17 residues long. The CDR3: CASSRFLAGGESDTQYF.

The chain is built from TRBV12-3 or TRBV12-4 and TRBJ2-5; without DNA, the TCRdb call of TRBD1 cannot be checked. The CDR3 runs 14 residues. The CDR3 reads CASSLGAGGETQYF.

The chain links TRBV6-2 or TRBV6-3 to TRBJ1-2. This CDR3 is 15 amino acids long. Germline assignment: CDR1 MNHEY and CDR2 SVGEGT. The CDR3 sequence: CASSYSRFSNYGYTF.

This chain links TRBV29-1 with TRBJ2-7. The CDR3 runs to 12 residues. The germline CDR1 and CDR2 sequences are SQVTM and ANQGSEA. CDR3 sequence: CSVEDLPEEQYF.

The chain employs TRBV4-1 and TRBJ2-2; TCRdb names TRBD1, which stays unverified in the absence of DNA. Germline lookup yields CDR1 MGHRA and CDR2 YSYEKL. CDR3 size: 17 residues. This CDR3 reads CASSQHAETANTGELFF.

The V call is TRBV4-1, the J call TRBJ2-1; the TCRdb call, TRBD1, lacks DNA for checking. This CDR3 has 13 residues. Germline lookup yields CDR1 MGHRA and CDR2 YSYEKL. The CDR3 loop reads CASSPTAYNEQFF.

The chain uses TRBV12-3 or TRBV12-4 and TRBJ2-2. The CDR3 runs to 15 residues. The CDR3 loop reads CASSLSRSFAGELFF.

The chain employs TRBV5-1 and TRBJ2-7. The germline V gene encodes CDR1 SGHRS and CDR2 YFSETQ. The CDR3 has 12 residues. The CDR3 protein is CASSLALDEQYF.

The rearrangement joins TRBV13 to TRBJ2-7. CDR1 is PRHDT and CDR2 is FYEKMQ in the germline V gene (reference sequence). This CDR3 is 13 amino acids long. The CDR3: CASTLRGSYEQYF.

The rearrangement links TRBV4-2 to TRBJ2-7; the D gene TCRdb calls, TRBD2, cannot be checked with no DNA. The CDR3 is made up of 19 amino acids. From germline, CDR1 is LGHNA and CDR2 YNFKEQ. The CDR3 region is CASSQDSISGGPSSYEQYF.

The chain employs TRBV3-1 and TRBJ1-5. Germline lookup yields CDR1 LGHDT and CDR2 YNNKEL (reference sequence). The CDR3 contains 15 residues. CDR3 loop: CASSQTRRDRQPQHF.

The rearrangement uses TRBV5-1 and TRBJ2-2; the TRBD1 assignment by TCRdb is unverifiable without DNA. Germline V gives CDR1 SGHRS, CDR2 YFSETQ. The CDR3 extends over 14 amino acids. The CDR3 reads CASSGGTVTGELFF.

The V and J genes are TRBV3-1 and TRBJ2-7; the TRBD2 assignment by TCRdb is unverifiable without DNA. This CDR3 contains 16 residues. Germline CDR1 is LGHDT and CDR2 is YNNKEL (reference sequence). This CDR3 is CASSTWTSGRAYEQYF.

CDR3 in amino acids: CSARGDTHTDTQYF. The chain is built from TRBV20-1 and TRBJ2-3. The CDR3 spans 14 residues. Germline CDR1 DFQATT, CDR2 SNEGSKA (reference sequence).

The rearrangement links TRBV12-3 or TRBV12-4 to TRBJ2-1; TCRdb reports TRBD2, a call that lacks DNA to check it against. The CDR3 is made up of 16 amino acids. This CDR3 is CASSPRWDYQMDEQFF.

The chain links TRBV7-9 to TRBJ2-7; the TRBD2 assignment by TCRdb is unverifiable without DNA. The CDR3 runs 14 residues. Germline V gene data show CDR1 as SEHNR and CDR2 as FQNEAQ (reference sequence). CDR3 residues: CASGPLEISYEQYF.

This CDR3 reads CASSGISGRRADTQYF. This sequence joins TRBV9 and TRBJ2-3; TCRdb's D call of TRBD2 is untestable without DNA. The CDR3 extends over 16 amino acids. The germline V gene has CDR1 SGDLS and CDR2 YYNGEE.

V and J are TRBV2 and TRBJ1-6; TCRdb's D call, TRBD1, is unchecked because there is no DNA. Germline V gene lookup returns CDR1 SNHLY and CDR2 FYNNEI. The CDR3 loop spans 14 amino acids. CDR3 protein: CASSAGAYNSPLHF.